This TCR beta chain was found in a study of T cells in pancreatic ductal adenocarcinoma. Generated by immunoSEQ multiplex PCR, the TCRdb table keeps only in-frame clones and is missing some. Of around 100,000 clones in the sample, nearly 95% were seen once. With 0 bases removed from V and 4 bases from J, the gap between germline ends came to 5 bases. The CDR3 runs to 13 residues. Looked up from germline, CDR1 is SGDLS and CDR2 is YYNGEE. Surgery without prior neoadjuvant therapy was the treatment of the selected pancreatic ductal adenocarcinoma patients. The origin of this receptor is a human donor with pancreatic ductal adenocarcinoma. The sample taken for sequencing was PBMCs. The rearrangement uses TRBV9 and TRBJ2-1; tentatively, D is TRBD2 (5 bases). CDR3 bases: TGTGCCAGCAGCGTAGAGCGGTACAATGAGCAGTTCTTC. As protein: CASSVERYNEQFF.